The 21 T cell receptor beta chains listed next were all sequenced from one sample in a study of response to subunit inactivated influenza vaccine. TCRdb reprocessed the RT-PCR reads via MiXCR and lists one record per CDR3 protein. The table lists some 800,000 distinct CDR3 sequences, over 20% of them singletons. This sample comprised PBMCs from blood, obtained 4 to 6 days after vaccination. Every receptor here comes from a man aged 45-65 years who received an inactivated influenza vaccine.

This clonotype has a handful of counts. The chain is built from TRBV7-8 and TRBJ1-6, with D uncertain. The CDR3 totals 14 residues. V gave up 1 base and J gave up 8 bases, with 9 bases separating them. Germline values: CDR1 SGHVS, CDR2 FQNEAQ. CDR3 nucleotides: TGTGCCAGCAGCTTAGGCTCAGCTTATTCACCCCTCCACTTT. Its translation: CASSLGSAYSPLHF.

The rearrangement links TRBV7-9 to TRBJ2-2; D is uncertain. V lost 0 bases, J lost 9 bases, and 2 bases lay in between. The germline gives CDR1 SEHNR, CDR2 FQNEAQ (reference sequence). This CDR3 is built from 11 residues. The CDR3 protein is CASSLARELFF. The CDR3 DNA reads TGTGCCAGCAGCTTAGCCAGGGAGCTGTTTTTT.

This clonotype was seen only a few times. The V call is TRBV14, the J call TRBJ2-3, with D tentatively TRBD2 (6 bases). This CDR3 is 14 amino acids long. V was clipped by 4 bases and J by 5 bases, with 13 bases between them. Germline CDR1 and CDR2: SGHDN and FVKESK. The CDR3 DNA reads TGTGCCAGCAGCCCAAGCGGGTGGGGAGATACGCAGTATTTT. Its protein product is CASSPSGWGDTQYF. The variable domain in full, completed from reference TRBV14 and TRBJ2-3, reads EAGVTQFPSHSVIEKGQTVTLRCDPISGHDNLYWYRRVMGKEIKFLLHFVKESKQDESGMPNNRFLAERTGGTYSTLKVQPAELEDSGVYFCASSPSGWGDTQYFGPGTRLTVL.

This clonotype was found a few times. The V gene is TRBV7-9, the J gene TRBJ2-1; 7 bases are shared with TRBD2. CDR3 length: 15 residues. Germline V gene data show CDR1 as SEHNR and CDR2 as FQNEAQ (reference sequence). Trimming removed 4 bases from V and 5 bases from J; junction bases left unmatched: 8. In DNA form, the CDR3 reads TGTGCCAGCAGCTCCCGACTAGCTCTAAACAATGAGCAGTTCTTC. It yields the protein CASSSRLALNNEQFF.

This clonotype was found once. The chain recombines TRBV10-2 with TRBJ2-7; D is ambiguous. From germline, CDR1 is WSHSY and CDR2 SAAADI. There are 13 residues in the CDR3. V was pared by 10 bases and J by 1 base, with 14 bases between. CDR3 in DNA: TGCGCCATCAGGAAGACTGATTCCTACGAGCAGTACTTC. It yields the protein CAIRKTDSYEQYF.

V gene TRBV7-9 combines with J gene TRBJ2-5, with TRBD2 matching over 7 bases. The CDR3 spans 16 residues. Germline CDR1 reads SEHNR; CDR2 reads FQNEAQ (reference sequence). The junction had 12 bases not matched to a gene; V was cut back by 3 bases and J by 5 bases. CDR3 loop: CASSLVSGGYTETQYF. CDR3 nucleotide sequence: TGTGCCAGCAGCTTGGTTTCGGGAGGTTATACGGAGACCCAGTACTTC. Complete variable domain (other parts from reference TRBV7-9 and TRBJ2-5): DTGVSQNPRHKITKRGQNVTFRCDPISEHNRLYWYRQTLGQGPEFLTYFQNEAQLEKSRLLSDRFSAERPKGSFSTLEIQRTEQGDSAMYLCASSLVSGGYTETQYFGPGTRLLVL.

The chain couples TRBV20-1 to TRBJ2-3, with TRBD1 matching over 7 bases. Germline CDR1 reads DFQATT; CDR2 reads SNEGSKA (reference sequence). With V trimmed by 8 bases and J by 4 bases, 9 bases remained unmatched. The CDR3 loop spans 13 amino acids. The CDR3 sequence is CSPSRQGADTQYF. The CDR3 nucleotides are TGCAGTCCCAGCAGGCAGGGGGCAGATACGCAGTATTTT.

The chain joins TRBV2 to TRBJ2-7; D not resolved. The CDR3 contains 13 residues. Trimming stripped 4 bases from V and 2 bases from J, with 9 bases between. The germline V gene encodes CDR1 SNHLY and CDR2 FYNNEI. The CDR3 reads CASSVTRTYEQYF. CDR3 sequence (DNA): TGTGCCAGCAGTGTTACACGCACCTACGAGCAGTACTTC.

The rearrangement uses TRBV20-1 and TRBJ1-1; D perhaps matches TRBD1 (6 bases). Germline CDR1 and CDR2: DFQATT and SNEGSKA (reference sequence). The CDR3 totals 15 residues. V was clipped by 0 bases and J by 4 bases, with 15 bases between them. The CDR3 protein is CSARDVGGRLTEAFF. The CDR3, as DNA: TGCAGTGCTAGAGATGTAGGGGGACGGCTCACTGAAGCTTTCTTT.

The chain recombines TRBV7-9 with TRBJ2-1; D unresolved. CDR1 is SEHNR, CDR2 FQNEAQ, per germline (reference sequence). The CDR3 is 15 amino acids. Trimming pared 1 base from V and 6 bases from J, leaving 13 bases between. The CDR3 region is CASSLDRSSINEQFF. The DNA of the CDR3 is TGTGCCAGCAGCTTAGATCGATCTAGTATCAATGAGCAGTTCTTC. Supplemented by reference TRBV7-9 and TRBJ2-1, the full variable domain reads DTGVSQNPRHKITKRGQNVTFRCDPISEHNRLYWYRQTLGQGPEFLTYFQNEAQLEKSRLLSDRFSAERPKGSFSTLEIQRTEQGDSAMYLCASSLDRSSINEQFFGPGTRLTVL.

This rearrangement joins TRBV18 to TRBJ2-1; 9 bases line up with TRBD1. There are 15 residues in the CDR3. CDR1 and CDR2 from the germline V gene are KGHSH and LQKENI. The trim removed 0 bases at V and 7 bases at J, leaving 4 bases unmatched. The CDR3 coding sequence is TGTGCCAGCTCACCACCGGGACAGGGATGGAATGAGCAGTTCTTC. Translated, it gives CASSPPGQGWNEQFF.

This clonotype has more than one count but fewer than ten. The rearrangement links TRBV25-1 to TRBJ2-5, with 14 bases identical to TRBD2. CDR1 MGHDK and CDR2 SYGVNS come from the germline V gene. The CDR3 is 18 amino acids. V lost 4 bases and J lost 1; bases outside the gene matches: 8. The CDR3 bases are TGTGCCAGCAGTGGAACCGCGGGACTAGCGGGGGCCCAAGAGACCCAGTACTTC. Its translation: CASSGTAGLAGAQETQYF. Variable domain in full (rest from reference TRBV25-1 and TRBJ2-5): EADIYQTPRYLVIGTGKKITLECSQTMGHDKMYWYQQDPGMELHLIHYSYGVNSTEKGDLSSESTVSRIRTEHFPLTLESARPSHTSQYLCASSGTAGLAGAQETQYFGPGTRLLVL.

The table lists this clonotype with a few counts. The V gene is TRBV7-9, the J gene TRBJ1-1; D unclear. The CDR3 has 12 residues. Germline CDR1 and CDR2: SEHNR and FQNEAQ (reference sequence). Trimming pared 1 base from V and 9 bases from J, leaving 9 bases between. The CDR3, as DNA: TGTGCCAGCAGCTTAGGGGGAGGGCAAGCTTTCTTT. Translated, it gives CASSLGGGQAFF. Full variable domain (outside the CDR3, taken from reference TRBV7-9 and TRBJ1-1): DTGVSQNPRHKITKRGQNVTFRCDPISEHNRLYWYRQTLGQGPEFLTYFQNEAQLEKSRLLSDRFSAERPKGSFSTLEIQRTEQGDSAMYLCASSLGGGQAFFGQGTRLTVV.

The chain combines TRBV20-1 with TRBJ2-1; a weak D match, TRBD1 (7 bases). From germline, CDR1 is DFQATT and CDR2 SNEGSKA (reference sequence). Trimming took 6 bases from V and 3 from J, leaving 15 bases between them. The CDR3 loop spans 14 amino acids. The CDR3 region is CSAPSGGNYNEQFF. In DNA form, the CDR3 reads TGCAGTGCCCCTTCAGGGGGGAACTACAATGAGCAGTTCTTC.

This clonotype appeared once. The V gene is TRBV5-4, the J gene TRBJ2-1; D is perhaps TRBD2 (6 bases). There are 16 residues in the CDR3. Looked up from germline, CDR1 is SGHNT and CDR2 is YYREEE (reference sequence). With 0 bases removed from V and 3 bases from J, the gap between germline ends came to 13 bases. The CDR3 loop is CASSLASGLGYNEQFF. Here the CDR3 DNA reads TGTGCCAGCAGCTTGGCCAGCGGGTTAGGCTACAATGAGCAGTTCTTC.

The V call is TRBV7-8, the J call TRBJ2-7; the D gene is possibly TRBD1 (6 bases). CDR3 size: 13 residues. With 5 bases removed from V and 3 bases from J, the gap between germline ends came to 11 bases. Germline V gene sequence: CDR1 SGHVS, CDR2 FQNEAQ. The CDR3 DNA reads TGTGCCAGCAGCCAGGGGTCAATCTACGAGCAGTACTTC. This sequence encodes CASSQGSIYEQYF.

The table lists this clonotype with a few counts. In nucleotides, the CDR3 is TGCGCCAGCAGCCAAGCCTCCGGGACGCTTTCTTCCTACGAGCAGTACTTC. Translating it yields CASSQASGTLSSYEQYF. V and J are TRBV4-3 and TRBJ2-7, with D perhaps given as TRBD1 or TRBD2 (5 bases each). The germline V gene has CDR1 LGHNA and CDR2 YSLEER. Trimming removed 1 base from V and 1 base from J, with 17 bases in between. The CDR3 covers 17 residues.

This clonotype was seen only a few times. V usage is TRBV3-1 and J usage is TRBJ1-6; D unclear. The CDR3 is made up of 12 amino acids. The V and J ends lost 3 bases and 9 bases respectively, with 6 bases between them. The germline V gene has CDR1 LGHDT and CDR2 YNNKEL (reference sequence). The CDR3 spells CASSHHLSPLHF. The CDR3, as DNA: TGTGCCAGCAGCCACCATCTTTCACCCCTCCACTTT.

A few counts support this clonotype. This chain joins TRBV5-6 and TRBJ1-1, with 10 bases aligning to TRBD1. V shed 1 base and J 3 bases; nucleotides not matched to a gene: 9. Germline-derived CDR1 and CDR2 are SGHDT and YYEEEE. The CDR3 runs 17 residues. The CDR3 DNA reads TGTGCCAGCAGCTTGCGCCGGACAGGGGGGTTGTACACTGAAGCTTTCTTT. Translated: CASSLRRTGGLYTEAFF.

The chain couples TRBV6-2 or TRBV6-3 to TRBJ2-1; 14 nucleotides match TRBD2. The CDR3 consists of 16 residues. Trimming at V came to 6 bases and at J to 7 bases, leaving 8 bases not matched to a gene. Looked up from germline, CDR1 is MNHEY and CDR2 is SVGEGT. CDR3 sequence (DNA): TGTGCCAGCAGCCGGACTAGCGGGGGGCCGTCGAATGAGCAGTTCTTC. Amino acids: CASSRTSGGPSNEQFF.

This clonotype was detected ten times or more. This chain connects TRBV10-3 to TRBJ2-3; 12 nucleotides agree with TRBD2. V shed 6 bases and J 5 bases; nucleotides not matched to a gene: 6. The CDR3 spans 15 residues. Germline CDR1 is ENHRY and CDR2 is SYGVKD. The CDR3 DNA reads as TGTGCCATCAGGCCTAGCGGGGGGGGTCAAGATACGCAGTATTTT. Translating gives CAIRPSGGGQDTQYF.